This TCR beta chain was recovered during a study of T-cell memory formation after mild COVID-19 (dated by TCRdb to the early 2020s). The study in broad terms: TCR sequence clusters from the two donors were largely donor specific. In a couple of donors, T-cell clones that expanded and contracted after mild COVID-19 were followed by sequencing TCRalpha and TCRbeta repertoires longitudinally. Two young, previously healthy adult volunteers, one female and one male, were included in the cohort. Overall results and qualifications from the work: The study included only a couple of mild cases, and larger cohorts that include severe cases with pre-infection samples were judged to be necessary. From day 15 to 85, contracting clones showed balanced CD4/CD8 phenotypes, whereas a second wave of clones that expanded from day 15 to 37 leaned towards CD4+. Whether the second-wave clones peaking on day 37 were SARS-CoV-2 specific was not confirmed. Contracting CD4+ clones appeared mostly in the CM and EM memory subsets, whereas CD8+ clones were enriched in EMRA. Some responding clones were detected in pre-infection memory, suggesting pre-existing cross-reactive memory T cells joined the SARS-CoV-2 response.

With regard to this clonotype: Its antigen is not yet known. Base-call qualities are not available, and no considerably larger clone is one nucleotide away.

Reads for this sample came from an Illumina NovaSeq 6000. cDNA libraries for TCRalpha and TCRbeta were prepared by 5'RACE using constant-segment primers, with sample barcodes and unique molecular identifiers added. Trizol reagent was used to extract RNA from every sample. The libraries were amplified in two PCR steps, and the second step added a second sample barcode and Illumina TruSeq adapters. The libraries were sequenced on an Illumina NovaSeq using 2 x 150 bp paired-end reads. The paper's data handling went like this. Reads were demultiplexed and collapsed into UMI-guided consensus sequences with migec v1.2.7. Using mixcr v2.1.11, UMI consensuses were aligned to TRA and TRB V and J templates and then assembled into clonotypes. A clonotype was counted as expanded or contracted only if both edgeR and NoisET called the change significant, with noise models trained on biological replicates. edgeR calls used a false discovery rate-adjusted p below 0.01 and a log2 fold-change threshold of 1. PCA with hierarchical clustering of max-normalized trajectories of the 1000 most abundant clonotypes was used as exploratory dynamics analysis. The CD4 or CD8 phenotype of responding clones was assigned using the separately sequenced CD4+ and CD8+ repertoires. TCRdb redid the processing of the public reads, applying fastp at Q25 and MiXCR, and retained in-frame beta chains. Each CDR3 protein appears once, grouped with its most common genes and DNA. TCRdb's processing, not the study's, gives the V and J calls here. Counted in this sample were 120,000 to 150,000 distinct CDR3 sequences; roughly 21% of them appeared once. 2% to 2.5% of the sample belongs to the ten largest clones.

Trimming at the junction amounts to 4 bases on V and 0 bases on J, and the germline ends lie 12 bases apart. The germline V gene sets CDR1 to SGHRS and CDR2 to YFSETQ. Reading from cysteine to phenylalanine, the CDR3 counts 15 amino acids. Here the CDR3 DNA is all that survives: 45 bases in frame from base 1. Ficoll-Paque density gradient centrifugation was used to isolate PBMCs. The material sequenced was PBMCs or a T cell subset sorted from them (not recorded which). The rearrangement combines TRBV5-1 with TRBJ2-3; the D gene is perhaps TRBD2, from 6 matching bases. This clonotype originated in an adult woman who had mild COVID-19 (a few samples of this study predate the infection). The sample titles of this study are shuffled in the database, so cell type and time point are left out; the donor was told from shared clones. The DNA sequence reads TGCGCCAGCAGCGTTGCTAGCGTCAGCACAGATACGCAGTATTTT. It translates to CASSVASVSTDTQYF.